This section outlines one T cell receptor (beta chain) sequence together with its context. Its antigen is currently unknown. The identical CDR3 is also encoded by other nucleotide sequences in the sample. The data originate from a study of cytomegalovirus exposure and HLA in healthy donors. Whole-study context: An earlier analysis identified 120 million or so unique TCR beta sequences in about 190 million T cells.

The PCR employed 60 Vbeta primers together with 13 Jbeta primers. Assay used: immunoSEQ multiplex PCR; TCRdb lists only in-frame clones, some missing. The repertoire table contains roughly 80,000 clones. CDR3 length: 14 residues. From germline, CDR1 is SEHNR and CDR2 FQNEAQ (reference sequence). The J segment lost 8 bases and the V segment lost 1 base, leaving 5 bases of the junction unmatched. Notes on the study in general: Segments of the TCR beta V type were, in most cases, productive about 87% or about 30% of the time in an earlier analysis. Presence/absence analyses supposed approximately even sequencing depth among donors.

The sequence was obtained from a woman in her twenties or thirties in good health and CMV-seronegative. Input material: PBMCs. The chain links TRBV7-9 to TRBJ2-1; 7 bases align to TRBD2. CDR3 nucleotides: TGTGCCAGCAGCTTAGTGGGAGGGAATGATGAGCAGTTCTTC. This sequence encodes CASSLVGGNDEQFF.